Reported below is one T cell receptor (beta chain). TCRdb reanalysed the 5' RACE reads using MiXCR and keeps one entry per CDR3 protein. Among approximately 580,000 distinct CDR3 sequences listed, 20% were seen once. This entry is derived from a study of T-cell memory formation after mild COVID-19. The CDR3 extends over 16 amino acids. The germline V and J ends were trimmed by 1 base and 4 bases, with 13 bases remaining between them. Germline loops: CDR1 MGHRA, CDR2 YSYEKL. Sequencing used PBMCs or a T cell subset sorted from them (not recorded which). The sequence was obtained from an adult woman who had mild COVID-19 (a few samples of this study predate the infection). Cell type and time point are not known. The chain joins TRBV4-1 to TRBJ2-2; weak D call: TRBD2 (6 bases). The CDR3 DNA is TGCGCCAGCAGCCAAGTTGCGGGACCGGGCACCGGGGAGCTGTTTTTT. Translated: CASSQVAGPGTGELFF.